The 22 T cell receptor beta chains below come from one sample, sequenced in a study of cytomegalovirus exposure and HLA in healthy donors. The PCR had 60 Vbeta and 13 Jbeta primers. Profiling relied on immunoSEQ multiplex PCR, and the TCRdb table lists in-frame clones only, not all of them. The table records around 100,000 clones, approximately 76% of them present only once. The source material was PBMCs. The receptors shown here come from a woman between 18 and 30 years old in good health and CMV-seropositive.

Turning to this clone: One end of the junction varies from germline; a read error may be responsible. The V call is TRBV7-9, the J call TRBJ2-1, with D hard to call. This CDR3 contains 12 residues. Looked up from germline, CDR1 is SEHNR and CDR2 is FQNEAQ (reference sequence). Here the CDR3 DNA reads TGTTCCAGCAGCGCCCTAGGCAATGAGCAGTTCTTC. It yields the protein CSSSALGNEQFF.

The V gene is TRBV7-9, the J gene TRBJ2-7; maybe TRBD1 (6 bases). The V gene lost 5 bases and the J gene lost 0 bases, with 8 bases spanning the gap. The germline V gene has CDR1 SEHNR and CDR2 FQNEAQ (reference sequence). This CDR3 comprises 13 residues. The CDR3 DNA reads TGTGCCAGCAGCAACAGGGACTCCTACGAGCAGTACTTC. Its protein is CASSNRDSYEQYF. The full variable domain, completed using reference TRBV7-9 and TRBJ2-7, is DTGVSQNPRHKITKRGQNVTFRCDPISEHNRLYWYRQTLGQGPEFLTYFQNEAQLEKSRLLSDRFSAERPKGSFSTLEIQRTEQGDSAMYLCASSNRDSYEQYFGPGTRLTVT.

V usage is TRBV7-2 and J usage is TRBJ2-6; D gene ambiguous. V lost 2 bases and J 0 bases, leaving 8 bases between the germline ends. Germline V lookup: CDR1 SGHTA, CDR2 FQGNSA. CDR3 length: 16 residues. The CDR3 coding sequence is TGTGCCAGCAGCTTACAGGTTCTCTCTGGGGCCAACGTCCTGACTTTC. Amino acids: CASSLQVLSGANVLTF.

This clone was detected only a few times. One end of the junction is discordant with germline, which a read error may explain. The chain employs TRBV7-7 and TRBJ2-3, with D perhaps matching TRBD2 (6 bases). From germline, CDR1 is SSHAT and CDR2 FNYEAQ (reference sequence). The CDR3 has 15 amino acids. In nucleotides, the CDR3 is TGTGCTAGCAGCTTATCCTCGGGAGATTCGGCTACGCAGTATTTT. It translates to CASSLSSGDSATQYF.

This clone was counted a few times. J is TRBJ1-3 and V is TRBV6-5; D remains ambiguous. Per germline, CDR1 MNHEY and CDR2 SVGAGI. V lost 0 bases and J lost 3, with 12 bases in between. CDR3 length equals 16 residues. CDR3 nucleotides: TGTGCCAGCAGTTACTCGATTGCGGGGAATGGAAACACCATATATTTT. It codes for CASSYSIAGNGNTIYF.

The gene calls are TRBV18 and TRBJ1-1; D unresolved. This CDR3 region has 15 residues. Germline CDR1 KGHSH, CDR2 LQKENI. The germline V and J ends were trimmed by 3 bases and 5 bases, with 16 bases remaining between them. DNA of the CDR3: TGTGCCAGCTCACCCCTAGAGGGAGGACTGACTGAAGCTTTCTTT. Its protein product is CASSPLEGGLTEAFF.

This chain uses TRBV13 with TRBJ2-7; D may be TRBD1 (5 bases). Germline loops: CDR1 PRHDT, CDR2 FYEKMQ (reference sequence). V was pared by 4 bases and J by 2 bases, with 12 bases between. The CDR3 extends over 14 amino acids. CDR3 sequence (DNA): TGTGCCAGCAGCTCCCAGGGTAACCCCTACGAGCAGTACTTC. Translated: CASSSQGNPYEQYF.

The CDR3 region is CASSQVGSGRREETQYF. The CDR3 DNA follows: TGTGCCAGCAGCCAAGTTGGCAGCGGGAGGCGAGAGGAGACCCAGTACTTC. V and J are TRBV14 and TRBJ2-5, with TRBD2 identical over 9 bases. V trimming: 1 base; J trimming: 5 bases; junction bases outside the gene matches: 11. The CDR3 is 17 residues long. Looked up from germline, CDR1 is SGHDN and CDR2 is FVKESK. The entire variable domain, with the rest obtained from reference TRBV14 and TRBJ2-5, is as follows: EAGVTQFPSHSVIEKGQTVTLRCDPISGHDNLYWYRRVMGKEIKFLLHFVKESKQDESGMPNNRFLAERTGGTYSTLKVQPAELEDSGVYFCASSQVGSGRREETQYFGPGTRLLVL.

The chain combines TRBV5-1 with TRBJ2-1, with a weak D call TRBD2 (5 bases). CDR1 and CDR2 (germline): SGHRS, YFSETQ. Trimming cost V 0 bases and J 9 bases, with 10 bases left between them. The CDR3 spans 13 residues. The CDR3 bases are TGCGCCAGCAGCTTGGCACTAGGTGGTGAGCAGTTCTTC. Residues: CASSLALGGEQFF.

The chain combines TRBV4-2 with TRBJ2-7, with 9 bases identical to TRBD2. The CDR3 covers 18 residues. With V trimmed by 1 base and J by 7 bases, 17 bases remained unmatched. Germline CDR1 reads LGHNA; CDR2 reads YNFKEQ. DNA of the CDR3: TGTGCCAGCAGCCAAGTTGCGCTAGCGGGGCCCCCGGCGAAGGAGCAGTACTTC. This gives the protein CASSQVALAGPPAKEQYF.

This chain joins TRBV28 and TRBJ2-1; the D gene is possibly TRBD2 (6 bases). The V and J ends lost 3 bases and 0 bases respectively, with 15 bases between them. Germline CDR1 reads MDHEN; CDR2 reads SYDVKM. CDR3 length: 17 amino acids. CDR3 bases: TGTGCCAGCAGTTTCCTGGGGGGTACCAGCTCCTACAATGAGCAGTTCTTC. It encodes CASSFLGGTSSYNEQFF.

The chain combines TRBV2 with TRBJ1-2; D is perhaps TRBD1 (5 bases). The CDR3 length is 12 residues. Looked up from germline, CDR1 is SNHLY and CDR2 is FYNNEI. Trimming left V 7 bases short and J 5 bases short, with 11 bases between. CDR3 sequence reads: CASKGITYGYTF. The CDR3 coding sequence is TGTGCCAGCAAGGGGATTACGTATGGCTACACCTTC.

The CDR3 sequence is CASSSRDRGSVEQFF. In DNA, the CDR3 is TGTGCCAGCAGCTCCCGGGACAGGGGTTCCGTTGAGCAGTTCTTC. This chain uses TRBV13 with TRBJ2-1; 10 bases agree with TRBD1. CDR1 is PRHDT and CDR2 is FYEKMQ in the germline V gene (reference sequence). Trimming cost V 4 bases and J 9 bases; bases outside gene matches: 9. The CDR3 extends over 15 amino acids.

The chain has TRBV6-4 and TRBJ1-5; possibly TRBD1 for D (6 bases). This CDR3 comprises 13 residues. Germline V CDR1 and CDR2: MRHNA, SNTAGT. V lost 3 bases and J lost 11, with 14 bases in between. The CDR3 spells CASSEATGLTQHF. The CDR3 coding sequence is TGTGCCAGCAGTGAGGCGACAGGCCTCACCCAGCATTTT.

The chain joins TRBV5-4 to TRBJ2-5, with TRBD2 matching over 7 bases. The CDR3 is 17 residues long. Per the germline V gene, CDR1 is SGHNT and CDR2 is YYREEE (reference sequence). V lost 3 bases to trimming and J lost 3 bases; unmatched junction nucleotides: 14. In DNA form, the CDR3 reads TGTGCCAGCAGCTCTGGAGGGAGGCGGGAGTGGGAAGAGACCCAGTACTTC. It codes for CASSSGGRREWEETQYF.

This clone was observed a few times. The chain recombines TRBV27 with TRBJ2-7; the D is unclear. In germline, CDR1 is MNHEY, CDR2 SMNVEV (reference sequence). CDR3 length: 16 residues. Trimming took 3 bases from V and 1 from J, leaving 16 bases between them. CDR3 nucleotides: TGTGCCAGCAGTTTTTCGTCGGTCACCCGGTCCTACGAGCAGTACTTC. Its protein is CASSFSSVTRSYEQYF.

This clone was recorded a few times. This rearrangement joins TRBV25-1 to TRBJ1-1; 8 bases align to TRBD1. This CDR3 has 18 residues. V lost 4 bases to trimming and J lost 1 base; unmatched junction nucleotides: 14. Germline V gene sequence: CDR1 MGHDK, CDR2 SYGVNS. The CDR3 DNA reads TGTGCCAGCAGTGGTCTCCGGGACAGGCATGAGGAGAACACTGAAGCTTTCTTT. It yields the protein CASSGLRDRHEENTEAFF.

This clone was recorded a few times. This chain joins TRBV14 and TRBJ2-3; 13 bases agree with TRBD2. This CDR3 is built from 17 residues. Losses at the gene ends were 1 base for V and 6 bases for J; bases not matched to a gene: 7. The V gene's germline CDR1 is SGHDN and CDR2 FVKESK. CDR3 DNA sequence: TGTGCCAGCAGCCAAGCTACTAGCGGGAGGGCCTCTGATACGCAGTATTTT. This translates into CASSQATSGRASDTQYF.

By sample fraction, this clone is medium-sized. The junction departs from germline at one end; a sequencing error may be responsible. The chain uses TRBV30 and TRBJ2-5; TRBD1 matches at 7 bases. The CDR3 contains 14 residues. CDR1 and CDR2 (germline): GTSNPN, SVGIG (reference sequence). The CDR3 nucleotides read TGTGCCAGGAGTGCGACAGGGCTCCAAGAGACCCAGTACTTC. Its translation is CARSATGLQETQYF.

This chain links TRBV27 with TRBJ2-7; 13 positions agree with TRBD2. V gave up 3 bases and J gave up 5 bases; unmatched junction bases: 7. Germline V gives CDR1 MNHEY, CDR2 SMNVEV (reference sequence). The CDR3 is 16 amino acids. This chain's CDR3 is CASSFILAGGPDEQYF. CDR3 bases: TGTGCCAGCAGTTTCATACTAGCGGGAGGGCCCGACGAGCAGTACTTC.

The chain couples TRBV28 to TRBJ2-6; D call uncertain. Per the germline V gene, CDR1 is MDHEN and CDR2 is SYDVKM. The CDR3 covers 13 residues. V was trimmed by 7 bases and J by 4 bases, leaving 8 bases between them. CDR3 loop: CASTTTGANVLTF. The CDR3 DNA reads as TGTGCCAGCACCACTACGGGGGCCAACGTCCTGACTTTC.

The sample holds a few counts of this clone. This chain joins TRBV11-2 and TRBJ2-1; D is perhaps TRBD1 (5 bases). From germline, CDR1 is SGHAT and CDR2 FQNNGV. CDR3 length: 15 amino acids. The V gene lost 5 bases and the J gene lost 0 bases, with 11 bases spanning the gap. In DNA, the CDR3 is TGTGCCAGCAGCCTTTTGCAGGGCTCCTACAATGAGCAGTTCTTC. The encoded protein is CASSLLQGSYNEQFF.